The 20 T cell receptor beta chains below were found in one sample sequenced in a study of blood T cell repertoires in COVID-19. Assay: immunoSEQ multiplex PCR; the TCRdb copy retains only in-frame clones and omits some. The sample lists some 230,000 clones; 85% to 90% were seen once. The sample was PBMCs or T cells enriched from blood (not recorded which). These receptors were collected from a woman younger than 30 in a cohort exposed to, infected with or recovered from COVID-19 (not recorded which).

The chain employs TRBV5-5 and TRBJ2-7; D might be TRBD1 (5 bases). With 1 base removed from V and 2 bases from J, the gap between germline ends came to 19 bases. There are 17 residues in the CDR3. CDR1 SGHKS and CDR2 YYEKEE come from the germline V gene (reference sequence). CDR3 sequence (DNA): TGTGCCAGCAGCTTGAGGGAAGGGGCGGAACTCACCTACGAGCAGTACTTC. Translating gives CASSLREGAELTYEQYF.

The CDR3 DNA reads as TGTGCCAGCAGTTTCCCAGGGGCGGGAGATACGCAGTATTTT. The encoded protein is CASSFPGAGDTQYF. The chain combines TRBV5-5 with TRBJ2-3, with a possible D match to TRBD1 (6 bases). V was clipped by 5 bases and J by 5 bases, with 15 bases between them. Germline CDR1 reads SGHKS; CDR2 reads YYEKEE (reference sequence). The CDR3 is made up of 14 amino acids.

This clone appeared a single time. The rearrangement uses TRBV4-1 and TRBJ1-3; 7 bases align to TRBD1. Germline-derived CDR1 and CDR2 are MGHRA and YSYEKL. Trimming took 2 bases from V and 2 from J; bases not matched to a gene: 3. CDR3 size: 15 residues. The CDR3 DNA reads TGCGCCAGCAGCCAACCCCAGGGGGCTGGAAACACCATATATTTT. This codes for CASSQPQGAGNTIYF.

The J gene is TRBJ2-5, the V gene TRBV11-3; tentative D call: TRBD2 (6 bases). Germline CDR1 and CDR2: SGHNT and YENEEA. The V end lost 5 bases, the J end lost 4 bases, and 11 bases lay between the germline ends. This CDR3 has 13 residues. The CDR3 sequence is CASSPQGGETQYF. The CDR3 DNA sequence: TGTGCCAGCAGCCCCCAGGGAGGAGAGACCCAGTACTTC.

The chain couples TRBV10-3 to TRBJ1-2; D gene ambiguous. V was clipped by 3 bases and J by 7 bases, with 15 bases between them. Germline loops: CDR1 ENHRY, CDR2 SYGVKD. CDR3 size: 14 residues. This CDR3 reads CAISDQRAEGGYTF. In nucleotides, the CDR3 is TGTGCCATCAGTGACCAGAGGGCAGAGGGTGGCTACACCTTC.

V is TRBV5-1 and J is TRBJ2-2; 9 positions agree with TRBD1. In germline, CDR1 is SGHRS, CDR2 YFSETQ. Trimming took 4 bases from V and 3 from J; bases not matched to a gene: 13. The CDR3 is 18 residues long. CDR3 DNA sequence: TGCGCCAGCAGCGATCAACAGGGGGCCCCTCCCGACACCGGGGAGCTGTTTTTT. This gives the protein CASSDQQGAPPDTGELFF.

The chain has TRBV6-5 and TRBJ1-4, with D possibly matching TRBD1 (5 bases). The CDR3 consists of 15 residues. CDR1 and CDR2 from the germline V gene are MNHEY and SVGAGI. The V and J ends lost 2 bases and 4 bases respectively, with 11 bases between them. CDR3 loop: CASSYNGALNEKLFF. CDR3 nucleotide sequence: TGTGCCAGCAGTTACAATGGGGCTCTTAATGAAAAACTGTTTTTT.

V is TRBV5-1 and J is TRBJ1-3; 7 nucleotides agree with TRBD1. This CDR3 has 14 amino acids. V trimming: 1 base; J trimming: 2 bases; junction bases outside the gene matches: 0. Per germline, CDR1 SGHRS and CDR2 YFSETQ. The CDR3 coding sequence is TGCGCCAGCAGCTTGCAGGGGGCTGGAAACACCATATATTTT. Protein: CASSLQGAGNTIYF.

This clone was picked up one time. The gene calls are TRBV7-9 and TRBJ1-1; tentatively, D is TRBD1 (5 bases). From germline, CDR1 is SEHNR and CDR2 FQNEAQ (reference sequence). The germline V and J ends were trimmed by 6 bases and 4 bases, with 12 bases remaining between them. This CDR3 spans 13 amino acids. DNA for the CDR3: TGTGCCAGCAGGAACGCGGGGGGCACTGAAGCTTTCTTT. Encoded protein: CASRNAGGTEAFF.

The chain carries TRBV10-3 and TRBJ1-5; D possibly corresponds to TRBD1 (5 bases). The germline gives CDR1 ENHRY, CDR2 SYGVKD. Trimming stripped 2 bases from V and 6 bases from J, with 17 bases between. The CDR3 totals 16 residues. CDR3 protein: CAISEISQGTGQPQHF. The CDR3 coding sequence is TGTGCCATCAGTGAGATCTCGCAGGGAACCGGTCAGCCCCAGCATTTT.

The chain carries TRBV7-9 and TRBJ2-7; weak D call: TRBD2 (6 bases). Germline V gene data show CDR1 as SEHNR and CDR2 as FQNEAQ (reference sequence). V gave up 1 base and J gave up 4 bases, with 11 bases separating them. CDR3 length: 14 residues. The CDR3 loop reads CASSLGNGGYEQYF. The CDR3, as DNA: TGTGCCAGCAGCTTAGGAAACGGGGGATACGAGCAGTACTTC.

The chain employs TRBV5-4 and TRBJ2-6; TRBD1 matches 8 bases. The CDR3 consists of 17 residues. Germline V lookup: CDR1 SGHNT, CDR2 YYREEE (reference sequence). V shed 4 bases, J shed 0 bases, and the junction held 6 bases outside the gene matches. The CDR3 nucleotides read TGTGCCAGCAGCCTCCGACAGGGGACCTCTGGGGCCAACGTCCTGACTTTC. It yields the protein CASSLRQGTSGANVLTF.

The chain is built from TRBV18 and TRBJ2-7; 12 nucleotides line up with TRBD2. The CDR3 is 17 amino acids. Germline V gives CDR1 KGHSH, CDR2 LQKENI. V shed 3 bases, J shed 7 bases, and the junction held 13 bases outside the gene matches. CDR3 loop: CASSPRTSGDQPTEQYF. Written as DNA, the CDR3 is TGTGCCAGCTCACCCCGGACTAGCGGGGACCAACCTACGGAGCAGTACTTC.

The chain links TRBV7-3 to TRBJ2-5; 11 bases are a match to TRBD1. This CDR3 has 14 residues. The germline V gene encodes CDR1 SGHTA and CDR2 FQGTGA. V shed 4 bases and J 4 bases; nucleotides not matched to a gene: 2. The CDR3 nucleotides read TGTGCCAGCAGCTCGGGACAGGGGGGAGAGACCCAGTACTTC. Its translation is CASSSGQGGETQYF.

The gene calls are TRBV7-3 and TRBJ2-3; D is perhaps TRBD1 (5 bases). CDR1 SGHTA and CDR2 FQGTGA come from the germline V gene. This CDR3 spans 13 amino acids. V lost 5 bases and J 1 base, leaving 7 bases between the germline ends. The CDR3, as DNA: TGTGCCAGCAGCGTAGGGGGCACAGATACGCAGTATTTT. Residues: CASSVGGTDTQYF.

V gene TRBV4-1 combines with J gene TRBJ1-5; D perhaps matches TRBD1 (6 bases). The CDR3 is 14 amino acids. CDR1 and CDR2 from the germline V gene are MGHRA and YSYEKL. V was shortened by 3 bases and J by 3 bases, with 9 bases between the two germline ends. In DNA form, the CDR3 reads TGCGCCAGCAGCCATGACAGGTACAATCAGCCCCAGCATTTT. Amino acid sequence: CASSHDRYNQPQHF.

The chain recombines TRBV23-1 with TRBJ1-4, with a weak D call TRBD1 (6 bases). TRBV23-1 is recorded as an ORF, its role being uncertain. The V end lost 0 bases, the J end lost 8 bases, and 13 bases lay between the germline ends. The CDR3 is 15 residues long. This chain's CDR3 is CASSQSSGQREKLFF. The CDR3 coding sequence is TGCGCCAGCAGTCAATCCTCGGGACAACGAGAAAAACTGTTTTTT.

The chain joins TRBV24-1 to TRBJ1-2, with a weak D call TRBD1 (6 bases). Germline-derived CDR1 and CDR2 are KGHDR and SFDVKD. The V end lost 4 bases, the J end lost 0 bases, and 20 bases lay between the germline ends. The CDR3 has 18 amino acids. The CDR3 nucleotides are TGTGCCACCAGTGACCGCAGGGGAGCCGGTGACCCTAACTATGGCTACACCTTC. It yields the protein CATSDRRGAGDPNYGYTF.

The chain is built from TRBV3-1 (or the pseudogene TRBV3-2) and TRBJ2-7; tentatively, D is TRBD2 (5 bases). CDR1 LGHDT and CDR2 YNNKEL come from the germline V gene (reference sequence). This CDR3 is built from 15 residues. V lost 4 bases and J 4 bases, leaving 17 bases between the germline ends. The CDR3 DNA reads as TGTGCCAGCAGCCTCGCAGTGGGGAGAGGGTACGAGCAGTACTTC. Translated: CASSLAVGRGYEQYF.

This rearrangement joins TRBV2 to TRBJ2-7; perhaps TRBD1 as D (5 bases). V was cut by 3 bases and J by 3 bases, with 12 bases left in between. CDR3 length: 14 residues. Germline V gene data show CDR1 as SNHLY and CDR2 as FYNNEI. CDR3 loop: CASSEYRSRYEQYF. The DNA of the CDR3 is TGTGCCAGCAGTGAGTACAGGAGCCGCTACGAGCAGTACTTC.